The rows below give T cell receptor beta chains drawn from one sample of a study of shared clonotypes between healthy human individuals. Repertoires were generated with immunoSEQ multiplex PCR, while TCRdb's copy carries only in-frame clones and drops some. The sample has about 2,100,000 clones, roughly 91% seen once. The sequencing sample was made of naive CD8+ T cells from PBMCs. The receptor set was obtained from a man younger than 30 in good health. Some clones in this sample may be carry-over from other donors' samples. CDR3s include the opening cysteine and the closing phenylalanine or tryptophan. The D gene is left open where the match is weak. Only part of the rows carry a size: once, few, many, or a class if the clone is expanded.

>-|TRBV27|TRBJ2-3|-
TGTGCCAGCAGGCTCAAGGGTAGCACAGATACGCAGTATTTT
CASRLKGSTDTQYF
>-|TRBV2|TRBJ1-4|once
TGTGCCAGCAGTGCCCGTATAGACAGAACCGAAAAACTGTTTTTT
CASSARIDRTEKLFF
>TRBD1|TRBV14|TRBJ1-4|-
TGTGCCAGCAGCCATGTGGACAGGCACGATGAAAAACTGTTTTTT
CASSHVDRHDEKLFF
>-|TRBV4-3|TRBJ2-7|-
TGCGCCAGCAGCCAAGACGCGTGGGGATACGAGCAGTACTTC
CASSQDAWGYEQYF
>TRBD1|TRBV4-1|TRBJ1-1|-
TGCGCCAGCAGCCAAATTCCCGGGACAGTGAACACTGAAGCTTTCTTT
CASSQIPGTVNTEAFF
>TRBD1|TRBV7-6|TRBJ1-1|-
TGTGCCAGCAGCGACAGGGGACTGAACACTGAAGCTTTCTTT
CASSDRGLNTEAFF
>-|TRBV7-9|TRBJ1-2|-
TGTGCCAGCAGCTTATCCCGCGGCAGAGCTAAAGGACGCTACACCTTC
CASSLSRGRAKGRYTF
>-|TRBV30|TRBJ2-2|-
TGTGCCTGGAGTGGAGGGGCGGGGGAGCTGTTTTTT
CAWSGGAGELFF
>-|TRBV5-4|TRBJ2-3|-
TGTGCCAGCAGCTTGCTCACCCAGGTACCAGATACGCAGTATTTT
CASSLLTQVPDTQYF
>-|TRBV13|TRBJ2-5|-
TGTGCCAGCAGCTTAGGGTTGGAGGCCCTGCGGGAGACCCAGTACTTC
CASSLGLEALRETQYF
>-|TRBV11-2|TRBJ1-1|once
TGTGCCAGCAGCTTAGGTTGGCAGCCAGAAGCTTTCTTT
CASSLGWQPEAFF
>TRBD1|TRBV6-5|TRBJ2-4|-
TGTGCCAGCAGTAAACAGGGGCCCGCCAAAAACATTCAGTACTTC
CASSKQGPAKNIQYF
>TRBD1|TRBV7-9|TRBJ2-2|-
TGTGCCAGCAGCTTAGGACAGGGATTCCTCGCGAACACCGGGGAGCTGTTTTTT
CASSLGQGFLANTGELFF
>-|TRBV5-5|TRBJ2-7|once
TGTGCCAGCAGCTTGAATGGGTCTGTACTCCTCATCGAGCAGTACTTC
CASSLNGSVLLIEQYF
>-|TRBV11-2|TRBJ2-5|-
TGTGCCAGCAGCTTAACGTGGGAGAGGTTAGAGACCCAGTACTTC
CASSLTWERLETQYF
>-|TRBV5-6|TRBJ2-7|-
TGTGCCAGCAGCCTCAATGACAGACATGGCCGCGACGAGCAGTACTTC
CASSLNDRHGRDEQYF
>-|TRBV29-1|TRBJ2-6|-
TGCAGCGTTGGGGAACTGGTCTCTGGGGCCAACGTCCTGACTTTC
CSVGELVSGANVLTF